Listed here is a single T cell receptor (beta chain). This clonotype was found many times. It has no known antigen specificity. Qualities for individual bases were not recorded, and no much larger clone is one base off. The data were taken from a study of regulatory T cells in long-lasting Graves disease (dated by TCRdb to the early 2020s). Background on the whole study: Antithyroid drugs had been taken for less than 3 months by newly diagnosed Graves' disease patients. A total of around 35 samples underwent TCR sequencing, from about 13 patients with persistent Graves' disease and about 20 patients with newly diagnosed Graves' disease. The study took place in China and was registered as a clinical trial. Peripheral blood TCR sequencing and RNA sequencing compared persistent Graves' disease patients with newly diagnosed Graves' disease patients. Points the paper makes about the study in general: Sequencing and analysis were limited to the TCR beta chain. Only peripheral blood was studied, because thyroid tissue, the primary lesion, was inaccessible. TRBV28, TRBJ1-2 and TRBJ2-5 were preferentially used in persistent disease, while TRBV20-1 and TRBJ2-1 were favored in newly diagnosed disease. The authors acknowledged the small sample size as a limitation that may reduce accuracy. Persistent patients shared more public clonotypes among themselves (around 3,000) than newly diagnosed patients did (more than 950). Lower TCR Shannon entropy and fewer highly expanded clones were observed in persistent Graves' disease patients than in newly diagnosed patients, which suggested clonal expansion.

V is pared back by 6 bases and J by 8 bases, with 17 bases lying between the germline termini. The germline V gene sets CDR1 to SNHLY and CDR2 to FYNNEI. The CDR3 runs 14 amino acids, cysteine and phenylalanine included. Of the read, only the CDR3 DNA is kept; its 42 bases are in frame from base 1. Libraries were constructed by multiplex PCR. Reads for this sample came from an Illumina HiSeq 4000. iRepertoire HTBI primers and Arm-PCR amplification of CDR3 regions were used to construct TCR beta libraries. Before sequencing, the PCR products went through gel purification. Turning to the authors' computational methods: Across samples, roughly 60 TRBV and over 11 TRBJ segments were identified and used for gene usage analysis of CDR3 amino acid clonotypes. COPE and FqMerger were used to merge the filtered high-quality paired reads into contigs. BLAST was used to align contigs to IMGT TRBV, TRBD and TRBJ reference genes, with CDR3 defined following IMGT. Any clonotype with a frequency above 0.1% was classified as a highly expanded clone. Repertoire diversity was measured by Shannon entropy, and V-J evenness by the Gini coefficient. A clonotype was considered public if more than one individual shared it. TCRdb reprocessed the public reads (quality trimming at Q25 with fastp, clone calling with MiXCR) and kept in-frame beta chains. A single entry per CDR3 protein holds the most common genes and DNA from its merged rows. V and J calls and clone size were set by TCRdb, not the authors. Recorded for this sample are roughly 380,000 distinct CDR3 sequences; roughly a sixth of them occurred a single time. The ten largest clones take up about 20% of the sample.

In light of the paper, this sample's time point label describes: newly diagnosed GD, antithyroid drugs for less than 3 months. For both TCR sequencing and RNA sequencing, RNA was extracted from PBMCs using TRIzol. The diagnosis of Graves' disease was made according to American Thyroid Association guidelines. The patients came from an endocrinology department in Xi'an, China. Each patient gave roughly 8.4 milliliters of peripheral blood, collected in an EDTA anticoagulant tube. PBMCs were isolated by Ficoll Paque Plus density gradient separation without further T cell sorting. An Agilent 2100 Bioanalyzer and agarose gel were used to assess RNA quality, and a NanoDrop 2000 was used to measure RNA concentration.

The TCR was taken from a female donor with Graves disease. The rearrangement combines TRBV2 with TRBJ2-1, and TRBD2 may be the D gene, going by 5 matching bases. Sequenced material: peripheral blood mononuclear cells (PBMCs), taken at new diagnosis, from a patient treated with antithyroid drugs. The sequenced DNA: TGTGCCAGCAGAGGGAGAGTGGTTTACGATGAGCAGTTCTTC. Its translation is CASRGRVVYDEQFF.